This T cell receptor beta chain appears in the sequencing data of a study of Ad26.COV2.S vaccination and SARS-CoV-2 variants. General study points: Substantial breadth was reportedly displayed by spike-specific CD8+ and CD4+ T cell responses after vaccination. For non-spike TCRs, breadth in vaccine recipients resembled that in placebo recipients. Individuals receiving vaccine had higher spike-specific TCR breadth than placebo recipients did.

TCRdb keeps only in-frame clones here, not all; method: immunoSEQ multiplex PCR. Of about 180,000 clones listed, roughly 89% are singletons. The sample holds one count of this clone. Its antigen is undetermined. CDR1 and CDR2 (germline): LGHNT, FRNRAP. V was clipped by 7 bases and J by 3 bases, with 12 bases between them. The length of the CDR3 is 14 residues. The TCR comes from a human donor who had recovered from COVID-19. Sequences were derived from peripheral blood, sampled after recovery from COVID-19. The chain links TRBV12-5 to TRBJ2-2; D might be TRBD1 or TRBD2, each matching 5 bases. In DNA form, the CDR3 reads TGTGCTAGTGCTCCCGGGGCGGACACCGGGGAGCTGTTTTTT. This translates into CASAPGADTGELFF.